A selection of T cell receptor beta chains follows, all from one sample in a study of CD8 T cells in Susac syndrome. TCRdb passed the immunoSEQ multiplex PCR reads through MiXCR, listing each CDR3 protein once. The sample lists some 260,000 distinct CDR3 sequences, roughly 85% occurring once. Sequences were obtained from CD8+ T cells from PBMCs. The origin of the receptors is a human donor with multiple sclerosis. Both conserved end residues are part of each CDR3. D genes are given only for firm matches. Size is stated for part of the rows, as once, few or many counts, or as a class when the clone is expanded.

d_gene	j_gene	v_gene	abundance	CDR3aa	CDR3nt
-	TRBJ2-7	TRBV27	-	CASSSRQSQAYF	TGTGCCAGCAGTTCCCGACAGAGTCAAGCCTACTTC
TRBD1	TRBJ2-7	TRBV5-1	-	CASDRAWGPYEQYF	TGCGCCAGCGACAGGGCGTGGGGGCCTTACGAGCAGTACTTC
TRBD2	TRBJ2-5	TRBV5-1	-	CASSLRLAGGPSETQYF	TGCGCCAGCAGCTTGCGACTAGCGGGAGGGCCCAGTGAGACCCAGTACTTC
-	TRBJ2-1	TRBV24-1	-	CATSQNNEQFF	TGTGCCACCAGCCAAAACAATGAGCAGTTCTTC
TRBD2	TRBJ2-1	TRBV20-1	-	CSARVFAGGPNFADEQFF	TGCAGTGCTAGAGTTTTCGCGGGAGGGCCGAATTTCGCCGATGAGCAGTTCTTC
TRBD1	TRBJ2-3	TRBV10-3	-	CAISGLDRGYDTQYF	TGTGCCATCAGTGGCCTAGACAGGGGGTACGATACGCAGTATTTT
TRBD2	TRBJ2-7	TRBV4-2	few	CASSQPGTSVTYEQYF	TGTGCCAGCAGCCAACCTGGGACTAGCGTAACCTACGAGCAGTACTTC
-	TRBJ2-7	TRBV3-1	-	CASSPSHYASSYEQYF	TGTGCCAGCAGCCCCAGCCACTATGCCAGCTCCTACGAGCAGTACTTC
-	TRBJ1-1	TRBV6-5	-	CASGTTGGIEAFF	TGTGCCAGCGGTACGACGGGGGGGATTGAAGCTTTCTTT
-	TRBJ2-7	TRBV25-1	once	CASSEFLHEQYF	TGTGCCAGCAGTGAATTCCTCCACGAGCAGTACTTC
-	TRBJ2-2	TRBV15	-	CATEVGSGSGELFF	TGTGCCACCGAAGTCGGCAGCGGGTCCGGGGAGCTGTTTTTT
-	TRBJ2-7	TRBV29-1	-	CSVVGTDYEQYF	TGCAGCGTTGTGGGGACGGACTACGAGCAGTACTTC
TRBD2	TRBJ2-3	TRBV6-1	once	CASSRGGTQYF	TGTGCCAGCAGCCGGGGGGGGACGCAGTATTTT
-	TRBJ2-4	TRBV20-1	-	CSARDSKSLGGNIQYF	TGCAGTGCTAGAGATTCCAAAAGCCTCGGTGGGAACATTCAGTACTTC
-	TRBJ1-4	TRBV2	-	CASSDRMGTNEKLFF	TGTGCCAGCAGTGACAGGATGGGCACTAATGAAAAACTGTTTTTT
-	TRBJ2-1	TRBV27	-	CASSLPGRLEQFF	TGTGCCAGCAGTCTACCGGGACGGCTTGAGCAGTTCTTC
-	TRBJ2-5	TRBV27	once	CASGRPQETQYF	TGTGCCAGCGGCCGACCTCAAGAGACCCAGTACTTC
TRBD1	TRBJ1-2	TRBV14	-	CASSQYDRAHGYTF	TGTGCCAGCAGCCAATACGACAGGGCCCATGGCTACACCTTC
TRBD2	TRBJ2-5	TRBV9	-	CASSPTLARLAGGETQYF	TGTGCCAGCAGCCCAACACTAGCTCGCCTAGCGGGAGGAGAGACCCAGTACTTC
-	TRBJ2-1	TRBV11-3	-	CASSLAARPYNEQFF	TGTGCCAGCAGCTTAGCGGCCAGACCCTACAATGAGCAGTTCTTC
-	TRBJ2-1	TRBV4-2	-	CASSPTPSTEQFF	TGTGCCAGCAGCCCTACACCTAGTACTGAGCAGTTCTTC
-	TRBJ2-1	TRBV25-1	-	CASVGRTGDEQFF	TGTGCCAGCGTGGGACGAACAGGCGATGAGCAGTTCTTC
-	TRBJ2-4	TRBV27	-	CASSLSWGAKNIQYF	TGTGCCAGCAGTTTATCATGGGGAGCCAAAAACATTCAGTACTTC
-	TRBJ2-1	TRBV7-9	once	CASSDLAFEQFF	TGTGCCAGCAGCGATCTAGCCTTTGAGCAGTTCTTC
TRBD2	TRBJ2-7	TRBV6-5	few	CASSYGLAGYEQYF	TGTGCCAGCAGTTACGGACTAGCGGGCTACGAGCAGTACTTC
-	TRBJ2-7	TRBV7-9	-	CASSLVRPATDEQYF	TGTGCCAGCAGCTTGGTCCGCCCAGCGACGGACGAGCAGTACTTC
-	TRBJ2-1	TRBV5-6	-	CASSLNRDHPLHNEQFF	TGTGCCAGCAGCTTGAATCGGGACCACCCCTTACACAATGAGCAGTTCTTC
-	TRBJ1-1	TRBV28	few	CASSLGLEAFF	TGTGCCAGCAGTTTGGGTCTTGAAGCTTTCTTT
-	TRBJ2-1	TRBV21-1	-	CASSPPGPRYNEQFF	TGTGCCAGCAGCCCTCCGGGACCCCGGTACAATGAGCAGTTCTTC
-	TRBJ2-2	TRBV25-1	-	CASSDILGELFF	TGTGCCAGCAGTGACATCCTCGGGGAGCTGTTTTTT
TRBD1	TRBJ1-1	TRBV7-8	-	CASSTPTGGKAFF	TGTGCCAGCAGCACCCCTACAGGGGGAAAAGCTTTCTTT